This T cell receptor (beta chain) was sequenced for a study of T-cell memory formation after mild COVID-19 (dated by TCRdb to the early 2020s). About the full investigation: TCR sequence clusters from the two donors were found to be largely donor specific. Two young, previously healthy adult volunteers made up the cohort, one male and one female. T-cell clones expanding and contracting after mild COVID-19 in a couple of donors were tracked by longitudinal TCRalpha and TCRbeta repertoire sequencing. Points the paper makes about the study in general: Some responding clones were detected in pre-infection memory, which suggested that pre-existing cross-reactive memory T cells had joined the SARS-CoV-2 response. Contracting CD4+ clones were located mainly in the CM and EM memory subsets, whereas CD8+ clones were found to be enriched in EMRA. Clones that contracted from day 15 to 85 showed balanced CD4/CD8 phenotypes, whereas a second wave of clones that expanded from day 15 to 37 leaned towards CD4+. The study included only a couple of mild cases, and larger cohorts that include severe cases with pre-infection samples were judged to be necessary. SARS-CoV-2 specificity was not confirmed for the second-wave clones peaking on day 37.

V is cut back by 11 bases and J by 3 bases, with 9 bases in the junction unmatched. The germline V gene (reference sequence) specifies LNHDA as CDR1 and SQIVND as CDR2. The CDR3 runs 14 residues from the cysteine to the phenylalanine. Just CDR3 DNA is preserved here, 42 bases in frame from base 1. This sample was sequenced with an Illumina NovaSeq 6000. TCRalpha and TCRbeta cDNA libraries were constructed by 5'RACE with constant-segment primers, with sample barcodes and unique molecular identifiers being introduced. Trizol reagent was used to extract RNA from every sample. Libraries were amplified in two PCR steps, with a second sample barcode and Illumina TruSeq adapters added in the second step. Sequencing of libraries was performed on an Illumina NovaSeq with 2 x 150 bp paired-end reads. Per the source publication's procedure: With migec v1.2.7, reads were demultiplexed and then collapsed into UMI-guided consensus sequences. Using mixcr v2.1.11, the UMI consensuses were aligned to TRA and TRB V and J templates and assembled into clonotypes. A clonotype was counted as expanded or contracted only when both edgeR and NoisET called the clonotype significant, with the noise models trained on biological replicates. For edgeR calls, the cutoffs were a false discovery rate-adjusted p below 0.01 and a log2 fold-change threshold of 1. As an exploratory analysis of dynamics, max-normalized trajectories of the 1000 most abundant clonotypes were examined with PCA combined with hierarchical clustering. The CD4 or CD8 phenotype of responding clones was assigned using the separately sequenced CD4+ and CD8+ repertoires. TCRdb passed the public sequencing reads through fastp at Q25 and MiXCR, retaining productive beta sequences. Entries that share a CDR3 protein sequence are merged under the most common genes and DNA. The authors' filters were not applied to this entry. This sample has 450,000 or so distinct CDR3 sequences in its table, and around 20% of those were observed once. The ten largest clones capture 7.5% to 9.5% of the sample.

Ficoll-Paque density gradient centrifugation was used to isolate PBMCs. This clonotype was seen only a few times. Which antigen it targets is not known. No much larger clonotype is one base removed from it; base qualities were not supplied. The sample taken for sequencing was PBMCs or a T cell subset sorted from them (not recorded which). The V gene is TRBV19 and the J gene is TRBJ2-1; 8 middle bases align to TRBD1. The source of this sequence is an adult woman who had mild COVID-19 (a few samples of this study predate the infection). The sample titles of this study are shuffled in the database, so cell type and time point are left out; the donor was told from shared clones. The CDR3 here reads CAAAGTGDYNEQFF. The bases read TGTGCCGCTGCCGGGACAGGTGACTACAATGAGCAGTTCTTC.